The 11 T cell receptor beta chains presented below share a single source sample, sequenced in a study of synovial regulatory T cells in juvenile arthritis. Method: immunoSEQ multiplex PCR; TCRdb's copy keeps in-frame clones and lacks some. This sample's table reports 8,000 to 10,000 clones. The sequencing input was Treg cells from blood. Sample subset: remaining (HLA-DR-negative) circulating blood Treg cells. These receptors were collected from a donor between 2 and 35 years old with juvenile idiopathic arthritis.

The V gene is TRBV19, the J gene TRBJ2-1; there is no DNA to check the TCRdb D call of TRBD2. Germline V gene data show CDR1 as LNHDA and CDR2 as SQIVND (reference sequence). This CDR3 spans 13 amino acids. A DNA sequence was not provided. CDR3 amino acids: CASSREALAKQFF.

The chain is built from TRBV2 and TRBJ2-7; as DNA is missing, the TRBD2 call by TCRdb cannot be tested. Germline CDR1 reads SNHLY; CDR2 reads FYNNEI. This CDR3 comprises 13 residues. The DNA sequence is not available. CDR3 residues: CARGLAGVHEQYF.

The V gene is TRBV5-1, the J gene TRBJ1-1; the D call of TRBD1 rests on TCRdb alone, since no DNA is present to check it. The CDR3 is 13 amino acids. DNA is not on record. Per germline, CDR1 SGHRS and CDR2 YFSETQ. The CDR3 loop reads CASSTGGVTEAFF.

This rearrangement joins TRBV2 to TRBJ1-4. The germline CDR1 and CDR2 sequences are SNHLY and FYNNEI. The CDR3 extends over 12 amino acids. No DNA is given. The CDR3 loop reads CASSESVGQLFF.

The chain carries TRBV5-6 and TRBJ2-2. This CDR3 spans 15 amino acids. No DNA accompanies this entry. Per the germline V gene, CDR1 is SGHDT and CDR2 is YYEEEE. The chain's CDR3 is CASSFWGLGTGELFF. Supplemented by reference TRBV5-6 and TRBJ2-2, the full variable domain reads DAGVTQSPTHLIKTRGQQVTLRCSPKSGHDTVSWYQQALGQGPQFIFQYYEEEERQRGNFPDRFSGHQFPNYSSELNVNALLLGDSALYLCASSFWGLGTGELFFGEGSRLTVL.

The chain employs TRBV2 and TRBJ1-3. The CDR3 runs 14 residues. This entry has no DNA. In germline, CDR1 is SNHLY, CDR2 FYNNEI. This CDR3 is CASSDVAPGNTIYF.

The chain is built from TRBV5-1 and TRBJ1-3. From germline, CDR1 is SGHRS and CDR2 YFSETQ. CDR3 size: 17 residues. No DNA is listed. CDR3 sequence: CASSFTIRTYSGNTIYF.

The chain joins TRBV7-2 to TRBJ1-3; the D gene TCRdb calls, TRBD1, cannot be checked with no DNA. The CDR3 has 15 amino acids. The DNA sequence is not available. Germline V gene lookup returns CDR1 SGHTA and CDR2 FQGNSA. CDR3 residues: CASSLFDSRGNTIYF.

The chain employs TRBV6-5 and TRBJ1-2. In germline, CDR1 is MNHEY, CDR2 SVGAGI. The CDR3 is 14 residues long. DNA was not recorded. This CDR3 is CASSYRRGGYGYTF.

This chain connects TRBV6-4 to TRBJ1-5; TCRdb lists TRBD1, though no DNA is available to test this call. This CDR3 region has 15 residues. The entry carries no DNA sequence. CDR1 and CDR2 (germline): MRHNA, SNTAGT. The CDR3 here is CASSPDRDSNQPQHF.

The gene calls are TRBV19 and TRBJ1-5. This CDR3 contains 15 residues. The DNA is unrecorded. The germline gives CDR1 LNHDA, CDR2 SQIVND (reference sequence). This CDR3 is CASSIGRNSNQPQHF.